This TCR beta chain was profiled in a study of blood T cell repertoires in COVID-19. After removal of 3 bases from V and 1 base from J, the junction contained 2 bases not matched to a gene. The CDR3 spans 15 residues. CDR1 and CDR2 from the germline V gene are LGHDT and YNNKEL (reference sequence). The assay was immunoSEQ multiplex PCR, and TCRdb's table has in-frame clones only and misses some. The table lists 130,000 to 150,000 clones, 75% to 90% of them singletons. The receptor comes from a woman between 50 and 59 years old with acute or convalescent COVID-19. Sequences were obtained from peripheral blood. The rearrangement links TRBV3-1 (or the pseudogene TRBV3-2) to TRBJ2-5; 10 nucleotides line up with TRBD2. The CDR3 sequence is CASSHRTSGQETQYF. The CDR3, as DNA: TGTGCCAGCAGCCATCGGACTAGCGGCCAAGAGACCCAGTACTTC.